The T cell receptor beta chain described here comes from a study of low-dose radiotherapy and immunotherapy resistance in tumors. The time point denotes: after trial treatment. Treatment here: LDRT plus nivolumab, ipilimumab, low-dose cyclophosphamide and aspirin (RACIN trial). The TCRs were subjected to amplification over approximately 19 PCR cycles employing a constant-region primer in conjunction with a V-primer adapter. MiXCR, run by TCRdb on the reads, gives a single entry per CDR3 protein. Here the sample spans approximately 52,000 distinct CDR3 sequences, 33% being singletons. The CDR3 totals 16 residues.

Sequences were derived from PBMCs, sampled after low-dose radiotherapy plus immunotherapy. This chain joins TRBV21-1 and TRBJ2-2; no DNA check was done on the table's D call, TRBD2. TRBV21-1 is shown as a pseudogene. The TCR sequence derives from a male donor with rectosigmoid adenocarcinoma. CDR3 DNA: TGTGCCAGCAGCAAAGCGCTAGCGGGAGGCACCGGGGAGCTGTTTTTT. Its protein is CASSKALAGGTGELFF.